These T cell receptor beta chains were read from a single sample in a study of blood T cell repertoires in COVID-19. TCRdb's copy holds only in-frame clones and misses some; the assay was immunoSEQ multiplex PCR. The sample has some 56,000 clones; 81% are singletons. The sample comprised peripheral blood. Receptor source: a woman at least 80 years old with active or convalescent COVID-19. Both conserved end residues are part of each CDR3. Fields, in order: V gene, clone size, D gene, J gene, CDR3 DNA, CDR3 protein. D genes are given only for firm matches. Only some rows state a clone size, as once, few, many or a class for expanded clones.

TRBV2	-	TRBD1	TRBJ2-7	TGTGCCAGCACCCCCCTAGGACAGGGCTACGAGCAGTACTTC	CASTPLGQGYEQYF
TRBV12-3/TRBV12-4	-	-	TRBJ2-1	TGTGCCAGCAGTACCACAGGGCACAATGAGCAGTTCTTC	CASSTTGHNEQFF
TRBV5-1	once	TRBD1	TRBJ2-2	TGCGCCAGCAGATCCGGGACAGGGAACACCGGGGAGCTGTTTTTT	CASRSGTGNTGELFF
TRBV9	-	-	TRBJ2-5	TGTGCCAGCAGCCTCGGAGCGGGCTTGGGAAGTCGAGAGACCCAGTACTTC	CASSLGAGLGSRETQYF
TRBV12-2	once	-	TRBJ2-3	TGTGCAAGTCGCTTGACGGGGGAGCGCACAGATACGCAGTATTTT	CASRLTGERTDTQYF
TRBV6-5	-	-	TRBJ1-4	TGTGCCAGCAGTTACGTTTCACAGACAACTAATGAAAAACTGTTTTTT	CASSYVSQTTNEKLFF
TRBV5-4	few	TRBD1	TRBJ2-1	TGTGCCACCCTCGAGGGGGCCTCCTACAATGAGCAGTTCTTC	CATLEGASYNEQFF
TRBV6-5	-	TRBD1	TRBJ1-2	TGTGCCAGCAGCCGAGGGACAGGGAAAAACTATGGCTACACCTTC	CASSRGTGKNYGYTF
TRBV5-4	many	TRBD2	TRBJ2-2	TGTGCCAGCACTCCGGGACTAGCGGGGGGCGCGAACACCGGGGAGCTGTTTTTT	CASTPGLAGGANTGELFF
TRBV6-5	few	-	TRBJ1-3	TGTGCCAGCCGACGGGACTCTGGAAACACCATATATTTT	CASRRDSGNTIYF
TRBV28	-	TRBD1	TRBJ1-4	TGTGCCAGCAGTTTCCCCCAGGGGGGAGTTGAAAAACTGTTTTTT	CASSFPQGGVEKLFF
TRBV7-3	once	TRBD1	TRBJ2-2	TGTGCCAGCAGCTTAACACAGGGGGCGAACACCGGGGAGCTGTTTTTT	CASSLTQGANTGELFF
TRBV7-2	-	TRBD1	TRBJ1-2	TGTGCCAGCAGTTCGACAGGGAACTATGGCTACACCTTC	CASSSTGNYGYTF
TRBV19	once	-	TRBJ1-2	TGTGCCAGTAGTATGGGGTTAGCGAACTATGGCTACACCTTC	CASSMGLANYGYTF
TRBV19	-	-	TRBJ2-3	TGTGCCAGTAATAAACAGGGTAGCACAGATACGCAGTATTTT	CASNKQGSTDTQYF
TRBV5-4	-	-	TRBJ1-6	TGTGCCAGCAGCCCCGAGGGGGGGAGCTCCTATAATTCACCCCTCCACTTT	CASSPEGGSSYNSPLHF
TRBV5-8	-	-	TRBJ1-1	TGTGCCAGCAGGCGGTATCAAGTCTTGAACACTGAAGCTTTCTTT	CASRRYQVLNTEAFF
TRBV9	-	-	TRBJ1-2	TGTGCCAGCAGCCCCCCTCTCGGCAGGGTACCCTATGGCTACACCTTC	CASSPPLGRVPYGYTF
TRBV5-1	-	-	TRBJ1-3	TGCGCCAGCAGCTTCTCGGGGGGCGATGCTGGAAACACCATATATTTT	CASSFSGGDAGNTIYF
TRBV6-2/TRBV6-3	-	TRBD1	TRBJ2-7	TGTGCCAGCAGTTACTTCGGCCTGCCGGGACAGATGATACACTTC	CASSYFGLPGQMIHF
TRBV7-3	-	-	TRBJ1-1	TGTGCCAGCAGCTTAGAGCCGGGGATGAACACTGAAGCTTTCTTT	CASSLEPGMNTEAFF
TRBV15	medium-sized	-	TRBJ1-3	TGTGCCACCAGCCCCGGGGGGGCAGGAAACACCATATATTTT	CATSPGGAGNTIYF
TRBV7-6	-	TRBD1	TRBJ1-4	TGTGCCAGCAGCTTAGAGGGACAGGGTGGAGAAAAACTGTTTTTT	CASSLEGQGGEKLFF
TRBV7-3	-	-	TRBJ2-3	TGTGCCAGCAGCTTAAACACGGGTAGCACAGATACGCAGTATTTT	CASSLNTGSTDTQYF
TRBV7-2	-	TRBD1	TRBJ2-1	TGTGCCAGCAGCCGTCTTACCGGGACAGGGGACAATGAGCAGTTCTTC	CASSRLTGTGDNEQFF
TRBV29-1	-	-	TRBJ2-3	TGCAGCGCTCGGACAGCTAGCACAGATACGCAGTATTTT	CSARTASTDTQYF
TRBV5-8	-	TRBD1	TRBJ1-3	TGTGCCAGCAGCTTGCTGGGCAGGGGGCCTAGAAACACCATATATTTT	CASSLLGRGPRNTIYF
TRBV4-3	-	TRBD2	TRBJ2-5	TGCGCCAGCAGCCAAGATCCTAGCGGGGGGTGGGGGACCCAGTACTTC	CASSQDPSGGWGTQYF
TRBV25-1	-	-	TRBJ1-1	TGTGCCAGCAGTGATGGGGGAAAGGGGGACACTGAAGCTTTCTTT	CASSDGGKGDTEAFF
TRBV6-5	-	-	TRBJ2-1	TGTGCCAGCAGTTACTCAACAGATGAACCCTACAATGAGCAGTTCTTC	CASSYSTDEPYNEQFF
TRBV7-9	-	TRBD1	TRBJ1-1	TGTGCCAGCAGCTTAGACAGGGGAAGAGACGAAGCTTTCTTT	CASSLDRGRDEAFF
TRBV5-1	-	-	TRBJ1-3	TGCGCCAGCAGCCCAGACAGCTCTGGAAACACCATATATTTT	CASSPDSSGNTIYF
TRBV5-4	-	-	TRBJ2-2	TGTGCCAGCAGCTTCCAGGGGCGGAACACCGGGGAGCTGTTTTTT	CASSFQGRNTGELFF
TRBV10-3	-	TRBD1	TRBJ2-7	TGTGCCATCAGACCAAGGGGGGACAGGGACGAGCAGTACTTC	CAIRPRGDRDEQYF
TRBV12-2	-	-	TRBJ2-2	TGTGCAGCAATCGGGGTCACCGGGGAGCTGTTTTTT	CAAIGVTGELFF
TRBV4-1	-	-	TRBJ1-3	TGCGCCAGCAGCCAAGAGGGGAGGGAGATCTCTGGAAACACCATATATTTT	CASSQEGREISGNTIYF
TRBV7-6	-	-	TRBJ1-1	TGTGCCAGCAGCTCCTCGGGAGCTGAAGCTTTCTTT	CASSSSGAEAFF
TRBV5-6	-	-	TRBJ1-2	TGTGCCAGCAGCTTGGACGGGAGGGTTGACTATGGCTACACCTTC	CASSLDGRVDYGYTF
TRBV7-8	-	-	TRBJ1-4	TGTGCCAGCAGCGCGAAGAGGGGGATTAATGAAAAACTGTTTTTT	CASSAKRGINEKLFF
TRBV24-1	-	-	TRBJ1-1	TGTGCCACCTACCGAGGAAGTTACGGGAACACTGAAGCTTTCTTT	CATYRGSYGNTEAFF
TRBV10-1	-	TRBD1	TRBJ2-1	TGCGCCAGCAGTAAAGGGACAGGGGGCTACAATGAGCAGTTCTTC	CASSKGTGGYNEQFF
TRBV5-1	-	TRBD1	TRBJ1-1	TGCGCCAGCAGCCTGGACAGGGGGGGCACTGAAGCTTTCTTT	CASSLDRGGTEAFF
TRBV6-5	-	-	TRBJ1-5	TGTGCCAGCTCTCAGGGGTATCTAAGCAATCAGCCCCAGCATTTT	CASSQGYLSNQPQHF
TRBV21-1	few	-	TRBJ1-1	TGTGCCAGCAGCAAAAGTTTGAGAGGCCGCTACCACACTGAAGCTTTCTTT	CASSKSLRGRYHTEAFF
TRBV7-2	-	-	TRBJ1-2	TGTGCCAGCAGCTTCCCGGGGGTTCCAGGCTACACCTTC	CASSFPGVPGYTF